The sequence of this TCR beta chain was determined in a study of CD8+ T cells in alopecia areata. Regarding treatment: oral pan-JAK inhibitor, 5-10 mg twice daily. The study team obtained lesional scalp punch biopsies and peripheral blood from alopecia areata patients. The authors extracted RNA and reverse transcribed it into cDNA as the sequencing template. Generated by immunoSEQ multiplex PCR, the TCRdb table keeps only in-frame clones and is missing some. The sample records 150,000 to 250,000 clones, about 60% being singletons. Germline loops: CDR1 LNHDA, CDR2 SQIVND (reference sequence). The CDR3 runs to 15 residues. After removal of 5 bases from V and 4 bases from J, the junction contained 8 bases not matched to a gene. In its sample, this clone was seen a few times.

The input for sequencing was CD4+ T cells sorted from blood, taken at week 4, from a patient treated with tofacitinib. The rearrangement uses TRBV19 and TRBJ1-1, with TRBD1 identical over 9 bases. This TCR came from a human donor with alopecia areata. CDR3 sequence reads: CASSPGTGTITEAFF. CDR3 DNA sequence: TGTGCCAGTAGTCCCGGGACAGGGACCATCACTGAAGCTTTCTTT.